This T cell receptor beta chain was observed in a study of shared clonotypes between healthy human individuals (dated by TCRdb to about 2020). Some background on the complete study: Two women and a few men aged 18 to 49 years were included in the cohort. Per donor, three plates each were used for CD4 naive and CD4 memory, two for CD8 naive, and one for CD8 memory. To estimate repertoire size and how much clonotypes are shared between individuals, the study performed deep sequencing of blood TCR repertoires from roughly five healthy adults. To increase sequencing depth and limit assay-specific biases, TCR repertoire library preparation and sequencing were carried out by different laboratories using diverse techniques. Leukapheresis yielded between about 0.8 and 9.5 billion PBMCs per donor.

General conclusions and limits of the study: Compared with non-shared clonotypes, the clonotypes found in all four sorted-subset donors had higher generation probabilities. Estimated clonotype richness was generally larger for naive than for memory subsets. Because the study included a small number of donors, the genetic and exposure-history diversity represented was limited. Sampling was limited to blood, and TCR repertoires in tissue likely differ from TCR repertoires in blood. Pairwise subsampling indicated that sequencing depth was expected to affect the degree of clonotype sharing among donors. Sharing across a few donors was observed for approximately 5% of naive CD4, over 3% of naive CD8, 2% to 2.5% of memory CD4, and less than 0.45% of memory CD8 clonotypes. Rarefaction of sorted-subset datasets indicated incomplete sequencing despite the large sequencing depth.

Using the deep immunoSEQ assay, TCR CDR3 regions were amplified from genomic DNA by multiplex PCR. Extracted genomic DNA from each cell subset was distributed evenly across all wells of several immunoSEQ 96-well plates, and each plate was treated as a replicate. For sorted subsets, approximately 190 ng of genomic DNA, equivalent to some 30,000 T cell genomes, went into each replicate PCR. Purified libraries were quantified with a Qubit 3.0 fluorometer, sized on a Bioanalyzer 2100, and re-quantified with the KAPA Library Quantification kit. Every immunoSEQ 96-well plate was sequenced on a separate single-read 150-cycle Illumina NextSeq 550 flow cell. The original methods were these. Because the immunoSEQ output included only junctional sequences and no quality scores, the filtering could not be the same as the filtering used for full-length reads. Sequences were annotated with PyIR, a Python wrapper for IgBLAST v1.9, and V/J genes and CDR3 were assigned using IMGT germline references. Reads were filtered out if the reads had weak V/J assignments (E-value above 1e-6), no CDR3, stop codons, out-of-frame junctions, or ambiguous translated residues. A V3J clonotype was defined by an identical inferred V gene, J gene, and CDR3 amino acid sequence. Percentage overlap between repertoires was calculated by dividing the number of shared unique clonotypes by the size of the smaller repertoire. Three approaches were used to assess repertoire richness: RTK rarefaction, the Chao1 estimator, and Recon v2.1 estimates of unobserved clonotypes. Generation probabilities for all TCRbeta clonotypes obtained by the gDNA method from a handful of donors were computed using OLGA. Drawn from immuneACCESS, this table holds only the in-frame rearrangements with V and J called that TCRdb kept. Clones are partly lost; checked studies trace under half to an unresolved V gene and leave the rest unexplained. V, J and clone size were drawn from that table, and D and trimming were deduced from the DNA. The sample contains some 1.5 million clones, approximately 98% of them found a single time. Roughly 0.45% of the sample is in the top ten clones.

The CDR3 measures 13 amino acids from cysteine to phenylalanine. Kept here is only the CDR3 DNA, which spans 39 bases and is read in frame from base 1. Cut back by 4 bases and 1 base, the V and J ends lie 3 bases apart. In the germline V gene (reference sequence), CDR1 corresponds to SGHKS and CDR2 to YYEKEE. The donors were healthy, HIV-negative adults with no recently reported acute infections or vaccinations. All donors were Caucasian adults living in Nashville, Tennessee, USA. CD4+ T cells were enriched by magnetic negative selection; naive cells were then positively selected on CD45RA, and the negative fraction formed the memory subset. After blood collection by leukapheresis, PBMCs were isolated using Ficoll-Histopaque density gradient centrifugation and then cryopreserved in the vapor phase of liquid nitrogen. Analytical flow cytometry was used to check the purity and quantity of every magnetically sorted T cell population. Genomic DNA was isolated from every sorted fraction and measured by UV absorbance on a Nanodrop 2000c.

Details on this clone: This clone's antigen is unknown. Qualities for individual bases were not recorded, and no much larger clone is one base off.

The chain is assembled from TRBV5-5 and TRBJ2-6, with no reliable assignment of the D segment. The material sequenced was naive CD4+ T cells sorted from blood. This specimen's cell subset or site label, per the study, means: CD45RA+ positively selected. The TCR originated in a man aged 25-45 years in good health. The nucleotides read TGTGCCAGCAGCAAGTCTGGGGCCAACGTCCTGACTTTC. Its protein is CASSKSGANVLTF.